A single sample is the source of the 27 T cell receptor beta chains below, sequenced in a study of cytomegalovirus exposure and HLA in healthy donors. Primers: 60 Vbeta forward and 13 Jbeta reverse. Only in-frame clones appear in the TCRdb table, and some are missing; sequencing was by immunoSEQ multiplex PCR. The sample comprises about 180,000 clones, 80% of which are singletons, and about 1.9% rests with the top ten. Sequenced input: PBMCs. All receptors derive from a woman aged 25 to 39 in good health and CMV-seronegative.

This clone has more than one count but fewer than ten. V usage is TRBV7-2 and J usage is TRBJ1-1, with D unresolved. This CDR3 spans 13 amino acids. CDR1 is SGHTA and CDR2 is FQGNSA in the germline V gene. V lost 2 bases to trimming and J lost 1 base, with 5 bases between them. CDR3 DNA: TGTGCCAGCAGCTTACGACAGAACACTGAAGCTTTCTTT. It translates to CASSLRQNTEAFF.

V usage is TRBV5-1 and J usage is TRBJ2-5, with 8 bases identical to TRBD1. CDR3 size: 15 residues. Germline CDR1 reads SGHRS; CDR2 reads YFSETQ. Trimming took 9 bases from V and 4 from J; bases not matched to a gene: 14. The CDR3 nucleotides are TGCGCCACCCACCCCGGGACAGGTTATGGAGAGACCCAGTACTTC. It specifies CATHPGTGYGETQYF. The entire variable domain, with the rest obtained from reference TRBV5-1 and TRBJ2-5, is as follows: KAGVTQTPRYLIKTRGQQVTLSCSPISGHRSVSWYQQTPGQGLQFLFEYFSETQRNKGNFPGRFSGRQFSNSRSEMNVSTLELGDSALYLCATHPGTGYGETQYFGPGTRLLVL.

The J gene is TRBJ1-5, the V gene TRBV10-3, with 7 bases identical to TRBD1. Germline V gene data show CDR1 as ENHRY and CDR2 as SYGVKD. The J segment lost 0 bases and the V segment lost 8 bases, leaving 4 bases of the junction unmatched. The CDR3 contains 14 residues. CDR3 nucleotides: TGTGCCATCGCGACAGGGAGTAGCAATCAGCCCCAGCATTTT. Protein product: CAIATGSSNQPQHF.

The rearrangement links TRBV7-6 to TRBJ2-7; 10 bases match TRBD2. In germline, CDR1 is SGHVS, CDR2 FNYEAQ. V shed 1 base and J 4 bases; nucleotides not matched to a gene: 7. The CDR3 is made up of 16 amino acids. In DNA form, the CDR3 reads TGTGCCAGCAGCTTAGAGAGTTTAGCGGGAGGTTACGAGCAGTACTTC. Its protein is CASSLESLAGGYEQYF.

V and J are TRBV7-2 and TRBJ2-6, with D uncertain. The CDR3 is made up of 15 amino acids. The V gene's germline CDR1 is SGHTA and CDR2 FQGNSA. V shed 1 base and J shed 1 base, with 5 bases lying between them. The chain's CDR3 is CASSLDSSGANVLTF. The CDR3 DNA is TGTGCCAGCAGCTTAGATAGTTCTGGGGCCAACGTCCTGACTTTC.

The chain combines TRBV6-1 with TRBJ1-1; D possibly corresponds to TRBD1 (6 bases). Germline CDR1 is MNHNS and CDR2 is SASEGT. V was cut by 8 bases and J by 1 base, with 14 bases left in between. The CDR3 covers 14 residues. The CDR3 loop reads CASLKRGKNTEAFF. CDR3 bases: TGTGCCAGCTTAAAGAGGGGGAAGAACACTGAAGCTTTCTTT.

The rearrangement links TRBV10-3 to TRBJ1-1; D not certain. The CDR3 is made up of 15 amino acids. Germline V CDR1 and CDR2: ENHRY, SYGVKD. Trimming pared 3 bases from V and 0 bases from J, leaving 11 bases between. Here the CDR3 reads CAISDNGFMNTEAFF. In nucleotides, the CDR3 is TGTGCCATCAGTGATAACGGGTTTATGAACACTGAAGCTTTCTTT.

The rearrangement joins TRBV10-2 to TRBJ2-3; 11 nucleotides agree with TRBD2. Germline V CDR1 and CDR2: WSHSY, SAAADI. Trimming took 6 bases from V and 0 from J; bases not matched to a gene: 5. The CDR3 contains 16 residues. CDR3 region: CASRDSSGRSTDTQYF. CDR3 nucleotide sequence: TGCGCCAGCAGAGACTCTAGCGGGAGGAGCACAGATACGCAGTATTTT.

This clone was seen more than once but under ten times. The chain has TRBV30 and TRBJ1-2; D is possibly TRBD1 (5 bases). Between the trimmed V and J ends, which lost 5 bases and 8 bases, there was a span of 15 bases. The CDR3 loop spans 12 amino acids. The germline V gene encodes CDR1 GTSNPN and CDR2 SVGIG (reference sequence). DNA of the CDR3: TGTGCCTGGTGGGCTGGCAGGGAAGGCTACACCTTC. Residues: CAWWAGREGYTF.

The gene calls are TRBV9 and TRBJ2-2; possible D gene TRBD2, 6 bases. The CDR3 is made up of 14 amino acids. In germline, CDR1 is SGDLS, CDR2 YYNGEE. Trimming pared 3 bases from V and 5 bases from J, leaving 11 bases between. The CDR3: CASSGGRRTGELFF. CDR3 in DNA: TGTGCCAGCAGCGGGGGGAGGAGAACCGGGGAGCTGTTTTTT. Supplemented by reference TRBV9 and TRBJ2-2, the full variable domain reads DSGVTQTPKHLITATGQRVTLRCSPRSGDLSVYWYQQSLDQGLQFLIQYYNGEERAKGNILERFSAQQFPDLHSELNLSSLELGDSALYFCASSGGRRTGELFFGEGSRLTVL.

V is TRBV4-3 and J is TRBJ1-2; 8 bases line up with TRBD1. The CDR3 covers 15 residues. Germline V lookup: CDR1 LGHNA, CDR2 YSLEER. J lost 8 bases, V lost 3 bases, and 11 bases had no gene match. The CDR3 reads CASSQDSRGRGGYTF. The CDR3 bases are TGCGCCAGCAGCCAGGATTCCAGGGGGCGCGGGGGCTACACCTTC.

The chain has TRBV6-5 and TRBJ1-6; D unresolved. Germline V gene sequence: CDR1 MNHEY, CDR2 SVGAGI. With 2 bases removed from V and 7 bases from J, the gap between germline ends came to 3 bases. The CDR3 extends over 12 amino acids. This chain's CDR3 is CASSYQNSPLHF. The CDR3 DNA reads TGTGCCAGCAGTTACCAGAATTCACCCCTCCACTTT.

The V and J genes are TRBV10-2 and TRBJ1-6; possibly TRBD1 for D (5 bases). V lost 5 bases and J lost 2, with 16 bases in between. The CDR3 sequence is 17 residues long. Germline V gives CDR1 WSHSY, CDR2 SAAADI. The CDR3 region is CASSPGADFAYNSPLHF. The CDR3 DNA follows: TGCGCCAGCAGTCCTGGGGCCGATTTTGCCTATAATTCACCCCTCCACTTT.

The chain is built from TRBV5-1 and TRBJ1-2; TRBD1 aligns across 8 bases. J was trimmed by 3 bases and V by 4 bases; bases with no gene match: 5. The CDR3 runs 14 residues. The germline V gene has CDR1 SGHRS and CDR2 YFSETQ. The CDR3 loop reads CASSRGQGYYGYTF. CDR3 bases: TGCGCCAGCAGCAGAGGACAGGGCTACTATGGCTACACCTTC.

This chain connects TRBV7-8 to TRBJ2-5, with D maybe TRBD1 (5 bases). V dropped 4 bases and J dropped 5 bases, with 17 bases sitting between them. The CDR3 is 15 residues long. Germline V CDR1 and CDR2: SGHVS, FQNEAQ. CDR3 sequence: CASSSGRSAHETQYF. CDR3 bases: TGTGCCAGCAGCTCAGGGCGGTCCGCCCACGAGACCCAGTACTTC.

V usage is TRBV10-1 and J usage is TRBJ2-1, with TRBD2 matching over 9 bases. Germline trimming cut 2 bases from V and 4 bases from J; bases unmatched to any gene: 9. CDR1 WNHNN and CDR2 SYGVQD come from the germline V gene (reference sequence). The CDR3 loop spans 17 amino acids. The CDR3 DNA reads TGCGCCAGCAGTGAGCAAGCGGGGGGTTCAATATACAATGAGCAGTTCTTC. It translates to CASSEQAGGSIYNEQFF.

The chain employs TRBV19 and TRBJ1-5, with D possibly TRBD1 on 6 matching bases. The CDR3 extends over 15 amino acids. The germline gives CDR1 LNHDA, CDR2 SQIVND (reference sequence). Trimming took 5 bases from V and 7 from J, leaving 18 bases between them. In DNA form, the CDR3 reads TGTGCCAGTAGTTTAAAGATGGGGGCGCGGCAGCCCCAGCATTTT. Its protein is CASSLKMGARQPQHF. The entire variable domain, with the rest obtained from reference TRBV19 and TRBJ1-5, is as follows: DGGITQSPKYLFRKEGQNVTLSCEQNLNHDAMYWYRQDPGQGLRLIYYSQIVNDFQKGDIAEGYSVSREKKESFPLTVTSAQKNPTAFYLCASSLKMGARQPQHFGDGTRLSIL.

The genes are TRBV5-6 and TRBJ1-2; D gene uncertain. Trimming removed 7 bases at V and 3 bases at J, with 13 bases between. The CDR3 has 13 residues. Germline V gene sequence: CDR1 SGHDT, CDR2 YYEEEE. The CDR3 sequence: CASHYPRYYGYTF. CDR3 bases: TGTGCCAGCCATTACCCCAGATACTATGGCTACACCTTC.

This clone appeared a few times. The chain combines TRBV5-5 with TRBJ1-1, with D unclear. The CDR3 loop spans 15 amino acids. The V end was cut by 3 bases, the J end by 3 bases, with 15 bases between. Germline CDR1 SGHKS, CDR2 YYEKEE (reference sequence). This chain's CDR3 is CASSSETGIHTEAFF. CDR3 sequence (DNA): TGTGCCAGCAGCTCGGAAACCGGGATACACACTGAAGCTTTCTTT.

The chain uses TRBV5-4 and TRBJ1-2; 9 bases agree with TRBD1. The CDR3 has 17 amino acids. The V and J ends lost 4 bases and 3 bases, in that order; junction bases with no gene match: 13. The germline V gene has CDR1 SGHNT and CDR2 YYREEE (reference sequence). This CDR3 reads CASSRPGTGFMDYGYTF. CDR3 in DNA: TGTGCCAGCAGCCGTCCCGGGACAGGGTTTATGGACTATGGCTACACCTTC. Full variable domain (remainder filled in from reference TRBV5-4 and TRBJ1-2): ETGVTQSPTHLIKTRGQQVTLRCSSQSGHNTVSWYQQALGQGPQFIFQYYREEENGRGNFPPRFSGLQFPNYSSELNVNALELDDSALYLCASSRPGTGFMDYGYTFGSGTRLTVV.

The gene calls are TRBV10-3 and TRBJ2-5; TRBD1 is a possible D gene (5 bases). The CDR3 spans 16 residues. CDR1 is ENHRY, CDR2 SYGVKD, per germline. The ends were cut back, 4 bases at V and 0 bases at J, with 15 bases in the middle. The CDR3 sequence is CAISGRGTPDQETQYF. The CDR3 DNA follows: TGTGCCATCAGTGGAAGGGGAACACCAGACCAAGAGACCCAGTACTTC.

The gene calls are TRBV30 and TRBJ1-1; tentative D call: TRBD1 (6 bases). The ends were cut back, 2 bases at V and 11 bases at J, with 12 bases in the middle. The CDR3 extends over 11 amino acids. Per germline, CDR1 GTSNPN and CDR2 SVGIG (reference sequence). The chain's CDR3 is CAWSLGADAFF. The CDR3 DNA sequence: TGTGCCTGGAGTTTGGGGGCGGATGCTTTCTTT.

CDR3 coding DNA: TGTGCCAGCAGTGGGGACAGGGCATTCTATGGCTACACCTTC. This gives the protein CASSGDRAFYGYTF. The V and J genes are TRBV25-1 and TRBJ1-2, with 9 bases matching TRBD1. The CDR3 totals 14 residues. Per germline, CDR1 MGHDK and CDR2 SYGVNS. With V trimmed by 4 bases and J by 4 bases, 4 bases remained unmatched.

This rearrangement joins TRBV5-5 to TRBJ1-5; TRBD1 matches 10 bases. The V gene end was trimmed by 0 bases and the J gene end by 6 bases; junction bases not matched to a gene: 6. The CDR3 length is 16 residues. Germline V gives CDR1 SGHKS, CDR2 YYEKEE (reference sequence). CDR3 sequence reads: CASSLAVGQGIQPQHF. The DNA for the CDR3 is TGTGCCAGCAGCTTGGCGGTGGGACAGGGGATTCAGCCCCAGCATTTT.

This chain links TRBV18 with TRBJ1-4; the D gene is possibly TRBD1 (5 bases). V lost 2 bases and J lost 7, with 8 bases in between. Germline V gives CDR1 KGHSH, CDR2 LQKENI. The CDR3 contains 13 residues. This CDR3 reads CASSPAGREKLFF. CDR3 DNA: TGTGCCAGCTCACCAGCAGGGCGTGAAAAACTGTTTTTT.

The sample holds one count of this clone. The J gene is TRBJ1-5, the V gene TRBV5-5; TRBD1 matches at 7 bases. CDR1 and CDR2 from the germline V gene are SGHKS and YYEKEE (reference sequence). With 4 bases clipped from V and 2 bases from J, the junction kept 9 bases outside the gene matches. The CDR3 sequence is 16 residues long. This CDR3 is CASSRGTASRNQPQHF. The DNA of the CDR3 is TGTGCCAGCAGCCGTGGGACAGCCAGTCGCAATCAGCCCCAGCATTTT.

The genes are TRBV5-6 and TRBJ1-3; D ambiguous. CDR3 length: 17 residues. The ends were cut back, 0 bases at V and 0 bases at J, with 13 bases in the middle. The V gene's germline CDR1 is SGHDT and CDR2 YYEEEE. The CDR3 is CASSLVLGSSSGNTIYF. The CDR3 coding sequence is TGTGCCAGCAGCTTGGTCCTGGGGAGCAGCTCTGGAAACACCATATATTTT.